The clone carrying this TCR beta chain was counted many times. Its specificity is not known. This record belongs to a study of T cell repertoires in cytomegalovirus infection. Overall study: Signatures in public TCR beta sequences pointed to both CMV infection and matching HLA type.

This CDR3 region has 14 residues. The ends were cut back, 8 bases at V and 5 bases at J, with 16 bases in the middle. Germline CDR1 reads SEHNR; CDR2 reads FQNEAQ (reference sequence). The study, taken as a whole, reports: Clonotype analysis showed dominance of the ex vivo response by HLA-C-restricted CMV-specific TCR beta clonotypes.

TCRdb called the reads again in MiXCR, with one record for every CDR3 protein. The sample includes roughly 500,000 distinct CDR3 sequences, about 15% seen only once; the top ten take 20% to 30%. This chain links TRBV7-9 with TRBJ2-1; a weak D match, TRBD1 (6 bases). Sequencing was carried out using CD8+ T cells from PBMCs. The TCR sequence derives from a human donor in good health (CMV status not recorded). Some clones in this sample may be carry-over from other donors' samples. This CDR3 reads CASGERDIDNEQFF. The CDR3 nucleotides are TGTGCCAGCGGCGAACGGGACATAGACAATGAGCAGTTCTTC.